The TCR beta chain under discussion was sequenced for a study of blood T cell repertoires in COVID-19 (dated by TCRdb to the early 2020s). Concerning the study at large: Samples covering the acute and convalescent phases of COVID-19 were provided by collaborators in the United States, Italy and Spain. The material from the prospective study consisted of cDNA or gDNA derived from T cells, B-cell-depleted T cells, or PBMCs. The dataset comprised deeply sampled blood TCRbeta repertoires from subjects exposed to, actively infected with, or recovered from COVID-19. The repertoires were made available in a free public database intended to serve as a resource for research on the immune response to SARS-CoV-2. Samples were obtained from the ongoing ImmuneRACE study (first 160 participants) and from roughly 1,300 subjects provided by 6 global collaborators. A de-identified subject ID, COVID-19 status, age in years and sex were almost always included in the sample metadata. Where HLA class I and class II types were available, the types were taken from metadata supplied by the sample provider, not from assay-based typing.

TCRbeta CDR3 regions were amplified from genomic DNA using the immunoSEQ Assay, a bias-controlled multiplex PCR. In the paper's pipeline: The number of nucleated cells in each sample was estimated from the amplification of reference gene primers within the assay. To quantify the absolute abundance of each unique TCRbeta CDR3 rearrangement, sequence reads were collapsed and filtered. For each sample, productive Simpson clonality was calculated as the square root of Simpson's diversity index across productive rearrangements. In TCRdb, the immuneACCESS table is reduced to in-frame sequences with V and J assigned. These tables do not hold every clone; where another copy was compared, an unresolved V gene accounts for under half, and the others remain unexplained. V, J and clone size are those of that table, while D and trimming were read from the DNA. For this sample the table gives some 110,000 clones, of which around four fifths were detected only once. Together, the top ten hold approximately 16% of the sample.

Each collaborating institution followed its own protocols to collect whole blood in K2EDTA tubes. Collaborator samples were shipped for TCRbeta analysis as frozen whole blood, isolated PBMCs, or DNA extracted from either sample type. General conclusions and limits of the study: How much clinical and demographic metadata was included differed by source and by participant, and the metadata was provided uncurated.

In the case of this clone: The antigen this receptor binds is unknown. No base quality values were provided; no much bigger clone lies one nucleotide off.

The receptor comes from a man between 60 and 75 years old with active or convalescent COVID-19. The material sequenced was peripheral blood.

The CDR3 here reads CASSLSGGYNQPQHF. The nucleotide sequence reads TGTGCCAGCAGTTTATCAGGGGGATACAATCAGCCCCAGCATTTT. The sequence links TRBV27 to TRBJ1-5; the D gene is perhaps TRBD1, from 6 matching bases. Deletion took 0 bases off V and 3 bases off J, with a span of 9 bases between the germline ends. In the germline V gene (reference sequence), CDR1 corresponds to MNHEY and CDR2 to SMNVEV. From the cysteine through the phenylalanine, the CDR3 covers 15 amino acids. CDR3 DNA is the only sequence kept; it has 45 bases, read in frame from the first base.